These T cell receptor beta chains were read from a single sample in a study of CD8+ T cells in alopecia areata. Profiled with immunoSEQ multiplex PCR; TCRdb holds only in-frame clones, not every one. The table has 95,000 to 100,000 clones, approximately 66% seen once. The material sequenced was CD8+ T cells sorted from blood, taken at week 4, from a patient treated with tofacitinib. These receptor sequences come from a human donor with alopecia areata. Both conserved end residues are part of each CDR3. D genes are given only for firm matches. Only some rows state a clone size, as once, few, many or a class for expanded clones.

D gene: .
V gene: TRBV25-1
J gene: TRBJ2-3
clone size: .
CDR3 DNA: TGTGCCAGCATAAAGACGGGATACACAGATACGCAGTATTTT
CDR3 protein: CASIKTGYTDTQYF

D gene: .
V gene: TRBV7-2
J gene: TRBJ2-2
clone size: .
CDR3 DNA: TGTGCCAGCAGCTTGATTACAGGGTGGAGCGCCGGGGAGCTGTTTTTT
CDR3 protein: CASSLITGWSAGELFF

D gene: .
V gene: TRBV5-6
J gene: TRBJ2-1
clone size: .
CDR3 DNA: TGTGCCAGCACCCGGGTGGGGGCGGCGGAGCAGTTCTTC
CDR3 protein: CASTRVGAAEQFF

D gene: .
V gene: TRBV4-2
J gene: TRBJ2-7
clone size: .
CDR3 DNA: TGTGCCAGCAGCCATGCCAGCGGCGATAGCTCCTACGAGCAGTACTTC
CDR3 protein: CASSHASGDSSYEQYF

D gene: .
V gene: TRBV5-6
J gene: TRBJ2-7
clone size: .
CDR3 DNA: TGTGCCAGCAGCGTTGCCCCCTACGAGCAGTACTTC
CDR3 protein: CASSVAPYEQYF

D gene: .
V gene: TRBV13
J gene: TRBJ1-1
clone size: .
CDR3 DNA: TGTGCCAGCGGGGGAGCCACTGAAGCTTTCTTT
CDR3 protein: CASGGATEAFF

D gene: .
V gene: TRBV27
J gene: TRBJ2-3
clone size: .
CDR3 DNA: TGTGCCAGCACCTTAAGGGGGGCCAAGGGACTGACGCAGTATTTT
CDR3 protein: CASTLRGAKGLTQYF

D gene: TRBD2
V gene: TRBV27
J gene: TRBJ2-1
clone size: few
CDR3 DNA: TGTGCCAGCAGTTTATCACCACTGGGACTAGCCTACAATGAGCAGTTCTTC
CDR3 protein: CASSLSPLGLAYNEQFF

D gene: .
V gene: TRBV27
J gene: TRBJ2-7
clone size: few
CDR3 DNA: TGTGCCAGCAGCTGGGGGCGGAACGAGCAGTACTTC
CDR3 protein: CASSWGRNEQYF

D gene: .
V gene: TRBV7-2
J gene: TRBJ2-7
clone size: .
CDR3 DNA: TGTGCCAGCAGCTTAGTTTTCCCAGGGGACTACGAGCAGTACTTC
CDR3 protein: CASSLVFPGDYEQYF

D gene: .
V gene: TRBV10-3
J gene: TRBJ2-5
clone size: .
CDR3 DNA: TGTGCCATCAGTGAGGATGAGACCCAGTACTTC
CDR3 protein: CAISEDETQYF

D gene: .
V gene: TRBV20-1
J gene: TRBJ2-1
clone size: .
CDR3 DNA: TGCAGTGCTAGAGCCGACAATGAGCAGTTCTTC
CDR3 protein: CSARADNEQFF

D gene: .
V gene: TRBV28
J gene: TRBJ2-5
clone size: .
CDR3 DNA: TGTGCCAGCAGCCCCGAAGGAGCACTAGTGGAGACCCAGTACTTC
CDR3 protein: CASSPEGALVETQYF

D gene: .
V gene: TRBV19
J gene: TRBJ2-5
clone size: .
CDR3 DNA: TGTGCCAGTAGTTTGGCGGGGGAGACCCAGTACTTC
CDR3 protein: CASSLAGETQYF

D gene: .
V gene: TRBV7-9
J gene: TRBJ2-7
clone size: .
CDR3 DNA: TGTGCCAGCAGCTTAATAGTCCACGAGCAGTACTTC
CDR3 protein: CASSLIVHEQYF

D gene: .
V gene: TRBV7-3
J gene: TRBJ2-7
clone size: once
CDR3 DNA: TGTGCCAGCAGCTTAATTGCCGGGAGCCCCTCCGAGCAGTACTTC
CDR3 protein: CASSLIAGSPSEQYF

D gene: TRBD1
V gene: TRBV19
J gene: TRBJ2-4
clone size: medium-sized
CDR3 DNA: TGTGCCAGTAGTATAGGGCAGGGGGTCAACATTCAGTACTTC
CDR3 protein: CASSIGQGVNIQYF

D gene: TRBD1
V gene: TRBV7-9
J gene: TRBJ2-5
clone size: .
CDR3 DNA: TGTGCCAGCAGCTCCTCGACAGGGCGGTACACCCAGTACTTC
CDR3 protein: CASSSSTGRYTQYF

D gene: TRBD1
V gene: TRBV27
J gene: TRBJ2-7
clone size: once
CDR3 DNA: TGTGCCAGCAAAATGGCCGGGACAGGTTCCTACGAGCAGTACTTC
CDR3 protein: CASKMAGTGSYEQYF

D gene: .
V gene: TRBV2
J gene: TRBJ1-3
clone size: few
CDR3 DNA: TGTGCCAGCGCGGACAGTGCTTACTCTGGAAACACCATATATTTT
CDR3 protein: CASADSAYSGNTIYF

D gene: .
V gene: TRBV27
J gene: TRBJ2-2
clone size: .
CDR3 DNA: TGTGCCAGCAGTTTATGGGCTACCTCTCGGGACACCGGGGAGCTGTTTTTT
CDR3 protein: CASSLWATSRDTGELFF

D gene: TRBD2
V gene: TRBV9
J gene: TRBJ2-7
clone size: few
CDR3 DNA: TGTGCCAGCAGCGCCTCCACAGCGGGAGGGTACTACGAGCAGTACTTC
CDR3 protein: CASSASTAGGYYEQYF

D gene: .
V gene: TRBV5-1
J gene: TRBJ2-3
clone size: .
CDR3 DNA: TGCGCCAGCAGCACCGGTGGTGGAAGCGCATATAGCACAGATACGCAGTATTTT
CDR3 protein: CASSTGGGSAYSTDTQYF

D gene: .
V gene: TRBV5-4
J gene: TRBJ2-7
clone size: .
CDR3 DNA: TGTGCCAGCAGCCAAGAATCGGACAGTCAATCCAATTCCTACGAGCAGTACTTC
CDR3 protein: CASSQESDSQSNSYEQYF

D gene: .
V gene: TRBV25-1
J gene: TRBJ1-2
clone size: .
CDR3 DNA: TGTGCCAGCAGTGAAAGTCGTACAGCTATCTATGGCTACACCTTC
CDR3 protein: CASSESRTAIYGYTF

D gene: .
V gene: TRBV11-1
J gene: TRBJ2-5
clone size: .
CDR3 DNA: TGTGCCAGCAGCAGCGTAGACATGAGATCTGGAGAGACCCAGTACTTC
CDR3 protein: CASSSVDMRSGETQYF

D gene: .
V gene: TRBV5-6
J gene: TRBJ2-6
clone size: .
CDR3 DNA: TGTGCCAGCAGCCCGGGACCGAGTATCTCTGGGGCCAACGTCCTGACTTTC
CDR3 protein: CASSPGPSISGANVLTF

D gene: .
V gene: TRBV10-3
J gene: TRBJ2-7
clone size: .
CDR3 DNA: TGTGCCATCAGTGAGTCGGCAGCTCTTGGGATGGGCTACGAGCAGTACTTC
CDR3 protein: CAISESAALGMGYEQYF

D gene: .
V gene: TRBV4-1
J gene: TRBJ1-1
clone size: .
CDR3 DNA: TGCGCCAGCAGCCAAACAGGAAACACTGAAGCTTTCTTT
CDR3 protein: CASSQTGNTEAFF

D gene: .
V gene: TRBV29-1
J gene: TRBJ1-2
clone size: .
CDR3 DNA: TGCAGCGTTGAAGATTCCCGCAGGGTCGACGGCTACACCTTC
CDR3 protein: CSVEDSRRVDGYTF

D gene: TRBD2
V gene: TRBV25-1
J gene: TRBJ2-1
clone size: .
CDR3 DNA: TGTGCCAGCAGTGAATGGAAGACTAGCGGTCGGAATGAGCAGTTCTTC
CDR3 protein: CASSEWKTSGRNEQFF

D gene: .
V gene: TRBV27
J gene: TRBJ2-3
clone size: .
CDR3 DNA: TGTGCCAGCAGGGACGGGAGCACAGATACGCAGTATTTT
CDR3 protein: CASRDGSTDTQYF

D gene: .
V gene: TRBV7-3
J gene: TRBJ1-4
clone size: few
CDR3 DNA: TGTGCCAGCAGCGAAAGTGCAACTAATGAAAAACTGTTTTTT
CDR3 protein: CASSESATNEKLFF

D gene: TRBD1
V gene: TRBV5-1
J gene: TRBJ2-3
clone size: .
CDR3 DNA: TGCGCCAGCAGCTTTAGGGACAGAGGCACAGATACGCAGTATTTT
CDR3 protein: CASSFRDRGTDTQYF

D gene: TRBD1
V gene: TRBV5-1
J gene: TRBJ1-4
clone size: .
CDR3 DNA: TGCGCCAGCAGCAATCCCCCGGGACAGATTAATGAAAAACTGTTTTTT
CDR3 protein: CASSNPPGQINEKLFF

D gene: .
V gene: TRBV13
J gene: TRBJ1-4
clone size: few
CDR3 DNA: TGTGCCAGCAGCCTCCGGGCCGTTAATGAAAAACTGTTTTTT
CDR3 protein: CASSLRAVNEKLFF

D gene: .
V gene: TRBV27
J gene: TRBJ2-1
clone size: few
CDR3 DNA: TGTGCCAGCAGTTTATCTCAGCCTGGGCATGAGCAGTTCTTC
CDR3 protein: CASSLSQPGHEQFF

D gene: .
V gene: TRBV29-1
J gene: TRBJ2-1
clone size: .
CDR3 DNA: TGCAGCGTTGAATTGGGCACAGAGGGATACAATGAGCAGTTCTTC
CDR3 protein: CSVELGTEGYNEQFF

D gene: TRBD1
V gene: TRBV7-6
J gene: TRBJ2-2
clone size: once
CDR3 DNA: TGTGCCAGCAGCTTAGTTGTGTCAGGGGGTCGCACCGGGGAGCTGTTTTTT
CDR3 protein: CASSLVVSGGRTGELFF

D gene: TRBD2
V gene: TRBV27
J gene: TRBJ2-5
clone size: few
CDR3 DNA: TGTGCCAGCAAAGCGGGGGGGAGGGAGACCCAGTACTTC
CDR3 protein: CASKAGGRETQYF

D gene: .
V gene: TRBV5-4
J gene: TRBJ1-1
clone size: few
CDR3 DNA: TGTGCCAGCAGCTATGGGGATAACACTGAAGCTTTCTTT
CDR3 protein: CASSYGDNTEAFF